A selection of T cell receptor beta chains follows, all from one sample in a study of regulatory T cells in long-lasting Graves disease. MiXCR, run by TCRdb on the multiplex PCR reads, gives a single entry per CDR3 protein. The sample contains hundreds of thousands of distinct CDR3 sequences, 15% to 18% of which appear only once. Sequenced material: peripheral blood mononuclear cells (PBMCs), taken at new diagnosis, from a patient treated with antithyroid drugs. These receptors were obtained from a female donor with Graves disease. The CDR3 runs from the conserved cysteine through the conserved F or W. The D gene is left open where the match is weak. A row's size may be missing; if present it is once, few, many or a size class.

d_call: .
clone_size: many
j_call: TRBJ2-7
v_call: TRBV7-8
cdr3_aa: CASSLGPLYEQHF
cdr3_nt: TGTGCCAGCAGCTTAGGCCCCCTTTACGAGCAGCACTTC

d_call: TRBD1
clone_size: few
j_call: TRBJ2-4
v_call: TRBV6-5
cdr3_aa: CASSYRGGAGTKNIQYF
cdr3_nt: TGTGCCAGCAGTTACCGAGGGGGCGCAGGGACCAAAAACATTCAGTACTTC

d_call: .
clone_size: many
j_call: TRBJ2-7
v_call: TRBV4-3
cdr3_aa: CASSQAGGLLYEQYF
cdr3_nt: TGCGCCAGCAGCCAAGCAGGCGGGCTGCTCTACGAGCAGTACTTC

d_call: TRBD1
clone_size: many
j_call: TRBJ1-5
v_call: TRBV19
cdr3_aa: CASSPGGGSQPQHF
cdr3_nt: TGTGCCAGTAGCCCAGGGGGAGGTAGTCAGCCCCAGCATTTT

d_call: .
clone_size: .
j_call: TRBJ2-3
v_call: TRBV18
cdr3_aa: CASSPGQNTDTQYF
cdr3_nt: TGTGCCAGCTCACCAGGGCAGAACACAGATACGCAGTATTTT

d_call: TRBD2
clone_size: .
j_call: TRBJ2-1
v_call: TRBV19
cdr3_aa: CASSAAGNTYNEQFF
cdr3_nt: TGTGCCAGTAGTGCAGCGGGGAATACCTACAATGAGCAGTTCTTC

d_call: .
clone_size: many
j_call: TRBJ2-5
v_call: TRBV2
cdr3_aa: CASSEQGKETQYF
cdr3_nt: TGTGCCAGCAGTGAACAGGGCAAAGAGACCCAGTACTTC

d_call: .
clone_size: many
j_call: TRBJ2-3
v_call: TRBV18
cdr3_aa: CASSPRRDTDTQYF
cdr3_nt: TGTGCCAGCTCACCTAGGCGGGACACAGATACGCAGTATTTT

d_call: TRBD2
clone_size: many
j_call: TRBJ2-5
v_call: TRBV6-5
cdr3_aa: CASSYRETSGSPETQYF
cdr3_nt: TGTGCCAGCAGTTACCGCGAGACTAGCGGGAGTCCAGAGACCCAGTACTTC

d_call: .
clone_size: few
j_call: TRBJ1-1
v_call: TRBV6-2/TRBV6-3
cdr3_aa: CASRIIPGLGDTEAFF
cdr3_nt: TGCGCCAGCAGGATTATACCGGGACTAGGGGACACTGAAGCTTTCTTT

d_call: .
clone_size: many
j_call: TRBJ1-4
v_call: TRBV28
cdr3_aa: CASRKVEERDEKLFF
cdr3_nt: TGTGCCAGCAGGAAGGTCGAGGAGCGGGACGAAAAACTGTTTTTT

d_call: TRBD1
clone_size: many
j_call: TRBJ2-7
v_call: TRBV27
cdr3_aa: CASSYTTGTGYEQYF
cdr3_nt: TGTGCCAGCAGCTACACTACCGGGACAGGGTACGAGCAGTACTTC

d_call: .
clone_size: many
j_call: TRBJ2-7
v_call: TRBV7-3
cdr3_aa: CASSLERSYEQYF
cdr3_nt: TGTGCCAGCAGCTTGGAAAGGTCCTACGAGCAGTACTTC

d_call: .
clone_size: few
j_call: TRBJ2-2
v_call: TRBV6-2/TRBV6-3
cdr3_aa: CASSYSGRGGELFF
cdr3_nt: TGTGCCAGCAGTTACTCGGGACGGGGCGGGGAGCTGTTTTTT

d_call: TRBD1
clone_size: .
j_call: TRBJ2-1
v_call: TRBV11-2
cdr3_aa: CASSFPTGGQETQFF
cdr3_nt: TGTGCCAGCAGCTTCCCCACAGGGGGCCAAGAGACCCAGTTCTTC

d_call: TRBD2
clone_size: many
j_call: TRBJ2-7
v_call: TRBV7-9
cdr3_aa: CASSVPRAAGGPYEQYF
cdr3_nt: TGTGCCAGCAGCGTACCCCGGGCGGCGGGAGGTCCCTACGAGCAGTACTTC

d_call: .
clone_size: few
j_call: TRBJ1-3
v_call: TRBV9
cdr3_aa: CASSVMAGRSGNTIYF
cdr3_nt: TGTGCCAGCAGCGTAATGGCAGGCCGTAGTGGAAACACCATATATTTT

d_call: .
clone_size: many
j_call: TRBJ1-5
v_call: TRBV12-5
cdr3_aa: CASGSSGPGNQPQHF
cdr3_nt: TGTGCTAGTGGTTCCTCAGGGCCCGGCAATCAGCCCCAGCATTTT

d_call: .
clone_size: many
j_call: TRBJ1-1
v_call: TRBV20-1
cdr3_aa: CSAKWTDNTEAFF
cdr3_nt: TGCAGTGCTAAATGGACAGACAACACTGAAGCTTTCTTT

d_call: .
clone_size: .
j_call: TRBJ1-2
v_call: TRBV15
cdr3_aa: CATTTGVNYGYTF
cdr3_nt: TGTGCCACGACAACTGGGGTAAACTATGGCTACACCTTC

d_call: TRBD2
clone_size: many
j_call: TRBJ2-2
v_call: TRBV27
cdr3_aa: CASSGGAGVNTGELFF
cdr3_nt: TGTGCCAGCAGCGGTGGTGCGGGGGTGAACACCGGGGAGCTGTTTTTT

d_call: .
clone_size: many
j_call: TRBJ2-7
v_call: TRBV4-1
cdr3_aa: CASSQPQRRYEQYF
cdr3_nt: TGCGCCAGCAGCCAACCTCAGCGGCGCTACGAGCAGTACTTC

d_call: .
clone_size: .
j_call: TRBJ1-6
v_call: TRBV19
cdr3_aa: CASKQGADSPLHF
cdr3_nt: TGTGCCAGTAAGCAGGGCGCTGATTCACCCCTCCACTTT

d_call: TRBD2
clone_size: many
j_call: TRBJ2-1
v_call: TRBV27
cdr3_aa: CTSSGAHGLADFQFF
cdr3_nt: TGTACCAGCAGTGGAGCGCATGGACTAGCCGATTTTCAGTTCTTC

d_call: TRBD1
clone_size: many
j_call: TRBJ1-2
v_call: TRBV6-1
cdr3_aa: CASSGWVDRAIGYTF
cdr3_nt: TGTGCCAGCAGTGGATGGGTGGACAGGGCGATCGGCTACACCTTC

d_call: TRBD1
clone_size: few
j_call: TRBJ1-1
v_call: TRBV5-4
cdr3_aa: CASSWGQTTEAFF
cdr3_nt: TGTGCCAGCAGCTGGGGACAGACGACTGAAGCTTTCTTT

d_call: TRBD2
clone_size: many
j_call: TRBJ2-7
v_call: TRBV27
cdr3_aa: CASSFRREPAYEQYF
cdr3_nt: TGTGCCAGCAGTTTCCGGCGGGAGCCAGCCTACGAGCAGTACTTC

d_call: .
clone_size: few
j_call: TRBJ1-6
v_call: TRBV5-1
cdr3_aa: CASSFTGTDNSPLHF
cdr3_nt: TGCGCCAGCAGCTTCACAGGGACGGACAATTCACCCCTCCACTTT

d_call: TRBD2
clone_size: .
j_call: TRBJ2-2
v_call: TRBV6-2/TRBV6-3
cdr3_aa: CASSTLAGSGELFF
cdr3_nt: TGTGCCAGCAGTACCCTAGCGGGTTCCGGGGAGCTGTTTTTT

d_call: .
clone_size: .
j_call: TRBJ1-1
v_call: TRBV11-3
cdr3_aa: CASSTSYTEAFF
cdr3_nt: TGTGCCAGCAGCACAAGTTACACTGAAGCTTTCTTT

d_call: TRBD1
clone_size: many
j_call: TRBJ1-2
v_call: TRBV5-1
cdr3_aa: CASSEGQGDGYTF
cdr3_nt: TGCGCCAGCAGCGAGGGACAGGGTGACGGCTACACCTTC

d_call: TRBD1
clone_size: many
j_call: TRBJ1-1
v_call: TRBV30
cdr3_aa: CAWTGGGNFLDTEAFF
cdr3_nt: TGTGCCTGGACAGGGGGGGGCAATTTCCTGGACACTGAAGCTTTCTTT

d_call: .
clone_size: many
j_call: TRBJ1-1
v_call: TRBV28
cdr3_aa: CASSLTPGRDAFF
cdr3_nt: TGTGCCAGCAGTCTCACCCCAGGGAGAGACGCTTTCTTT

d_call: TRBD1
clone_size: many
j_call: TRBJ1-4
v_call: TRBV2
cdr3_aa: CASSKTGATNEKLFF
cdr3_nt: TGTGCCAGCAGTAAAACAGGGGCGACTAATGAAAAACTGTTTTTT

d_call: TRBD1
clone_size: .
j_call: TRBJ1-1
v_call: TRBV7-8
cdr3_aa: CASSFSSTGMNTEASF
cdr3_nt: TGTGCCAGCAGCTTTTCTTCGACAGGGATGAACACTGAAGCTTCCTTT

d_call: TRBD1
clone_size: many
j_call: TRBJ1-4
v_call: TRBV9
cdr3_aa: CASSAEGQDDEKLFF
cdr3_nt: TGTGCCAGCAGCGCCGAGGGACAGGACGATGAAAAACTGTTTTTT

d_call: .
clone_size: few
j_call: TRBJ1-1
v_call: TRBV4-1
cdr3_aa: CASSQPFPTETSRRNTEAFF
cdr3_nt: TGCGCCAGCAGCCAACCTTTCCCGACTGAAACCTCCCGGCGGAACACTGAAGCTTTCTTT

d_call: .
clone_size: many
j_call: TRBJ1-4
v_call: TRBV28
cdr3_aa: CASRLPGENEKLFF
cdr3_nt: TGTGCCAGCAGACTTCCGGGAGAGAATGAAAAACTGTTTTTT

d_call: .
clone_size: .
j_call: TRBJ1-1
v_call: TRBV20-1
cdr3_aa: CSAHVERDKIF
cdr3_nt: TGCAGTGCCCATGTTGAAAGGGATAAGATCTTT

d_call: .
clone_size: .
j_call: TRBJ2-6
v_call: TRBV9
cdr3_aa: CASSHLGLETPSGANVLTF
cdr3_nt: TGTGCCAGCAGCCACCTGGGGCTGGAGACTCCCTCTGGGGCCAACGTCCTGACTTTC

d_call: .
clone_size: many
j_call: TRBJ1-4
v_call: TRBV5-6
cdr3_aa: CASSWTQGVLFF
cdr3_nt: TGTGCCAGCAGTTGGACGCAGGGCGTACTGTTTTTT

d_call: .
clone_size: many
j_call: TRBJ2-7
v_call: TRBV28
cdr3_aa: CASRTPVYEQYF
cdr3_nt: TGTGCCAGCAGGACACCTGTCTACGAGCAGTACTTC

d_call: .
clone_size: few
j_call: TRBJ1-3
v_call: TRBV18
cdr3_aa: CASSPSARSGNTIYF
cdr3_nt: TGTGCCAGCTCTCCCTCGGCCCGCTCTGGAAACACCATATATTTT

d_call: .
clone_size: many
j_call: TRBJ1-5
v_call: TRBV5-1
cdr3_aa: CASSFGQPGQPQHF
cdr3_nt: TGCGCCAGCAGCTTCGGCCAACCGGGTCAGCCCCAGCATTTT

d_call: .
clone_size: many
j_call: TRBJ2-7
v_call: TRBV12-3/TRBV12-4
cdr3_aa: CASTSGPSPYEQYF
cdr3_nt: TGTGCCAGCACCTCGGGTCCGAGCCCCTACGAGCAGTACTTC

d_call: TRBD1
clone_size: many
j_call: TRBJ2-5
v_call: TRBV3-1
cdr3_aa: CASSQELGQGLETQYF
cdr3_nt: TGTGCCAGCAGCCAAGAACTGGGACAGGGGCTAGAGACCCAGTACTTC

d_call: TRBD1
clone_size: many
j_call: TRBJ1-2
v_call: TRBV2
cdr3_aa: CASSGDRGYGYTF
cdr3_nt: TGTGCCAGCAGCGGCGACAGGGGGTATGGCTACACCTTC

d_call: TRBD1
clone_size: many
j_call: TRBJ2-1
v_call: TRBV12-3/TRBV12-4
cdr3_aa: CASSLPPGQGIYNEQFF
cdr3_nt: TGTGCCAGCAGTTTGCCCCCGGGACAGGGAATCTACAATGAGCAGTTCTTC